A selection of T cell receptor beta chains follows, all from one sample in a study of OX40 agonist ivuxolimab in advanced cancers. Sequencing was performed with immunoSEQ multiplex PCR; in TCRdb, only in-frame clones are kept and a portion is missing. The repertoire holds around 44,000 clones, around 87% seen once, with 0.38% in the top ten. The material sequenced was CD4+ or CD8+ T cells sorted from blood, taken in a trial of the OX40 agonist ivuxolimab. The receptors come from an adult with an advanced solid tumor such as melanoma, head and neck, liver or kidney cancer. Each CDR3 is given with its conserved first and last residue. A D gene is named only where the DNA matches it firmly. Size tells how often a clone was seen (once, few, many) or the class of an expanded clone, and some rows leave it out.

D gene	clone size	J gene	V gene	CDR3 protein	CDR3 DNA
TRBD1	NA	TRBJ2-7	TRBV30	CAWGQEPYEQYF	TGTGCCTGGGGACAGGAACCTTACGAGCAGTACTTC
TRBD1	NA	TRBJ1-5	TRBV6-5	CASSYSGTGGQPQHF	TGTGCCAGCAGTTACTCCGGGACAGGGGGCCAGCCCCAGCATTTT
TRBD1	NA	TRBJ1-5	TRBV5-1	CASSLQGADNQPQHF	TGCGCCAGCAGCCTACAGGGGGCTGACAATCAGCCCCAGCATTTT
NA	NA	TRBJ1-5	TRBV30	CAWSRGRDQPQHF	TGTGCCTGGAGTCGGGGACGGGATCAGCCCCAGCATTTT
TRBD2	NA	TRBJ2-3	TRBV9	CASSATGRRGGTDTQYF	TGTGCCAGCAGCGCCACGGGCCGGCGGGGGGGCACAGATACGCAGTATTTT
NA	NA	TRBJ2-1	TRBV7-9	CASSPPRLAGRNEQFF	TGTGCCAGCAGCCCCCCCCGCCTGGCGGGGCGCAATGAGCAGTTCTTC
TRBD2	NA	TRBJ2-7	TRBV19	CASSIDSSGAYEQYF	TGTGCCAGTAGTATAGATTCTAGCGGAGCATACGAGCAGTACTTC
NA	NA	TRBJ1-5	TRBV30	CAWSVGQGKSQPQHF	TGTGCCTGGAGTGTAGGCCAGGGGAAGTCTCAGCCCCAGCATTTT
TRBD1	few	TRBJ1-1	TRBV6-6	CASSQFRTGRNTEAFF	TGTGCCAGCAGTCAGTTTCGGACAGGGCGGAACACTGAAGCTTTCTTT
TRBD2	NA	TRBJ2-3	TRBV12-5	CASGPTSGADTQYF	TGTGCTAGTGGGCCGACTAGCGGGGCGGATACGCAGTATTTT
TRBD2	NA	TRBJ2-7	TRBV2	CASSEKTSGGASGYEQYF	TGTGCCAGCAGTGAAAAAACTAGCGGGGGGGCCTCTGGCTACGAGCAGTACTTC
NA	NA	TRBJ2-7	TRBV11-2	CASSAPGSYEQYF	TGTGCCAGCAGCGCCCCAGGGTCCTACGAGCAGTACTTC
NA	NA	TRBJ2-1	TRBV5-1	CASSLALTGLLNEQFF	TGCGCCAGCAGCTTGGCCTTAACAGGACTACTCAATGAGCAGTTCTTC
TRBD1	NA	TRBJ1-6	TRBV5-8	CASSQQGAQTFSYNSPLHF	TGTGCCAGCAGTCAACAGGGGGCCCAAACCTTCTCCTATAATTCACCCCTCCACTTT
NA	NA	TRBJ2-7	TRBV28	CASSFRHEQYF	TGTGCCAGCAGTTTCCGGCACGAGCAGTACTTC
NA	NA	TRBJ2-3	TRBV7-2	CASGFQGGLTDTQYF	TGTGCCAGCGGATTCCAAGGGGGGCTCACAGATACGCAGTATTTT
TRBD2	NA	TRBJ2-2	TRBV2	CASSRTSGYTGELFF	TGTGCCAGCAGTCGGACTAGCGGATACACCGGGGAGCTGTTTTTT
TRBD2	NA	TRBJ2-3	TRBV25-1	CASRDSAGGADTQYF	TGTGCCAGCAGAGATAGCGCCGGGGGGGCAGATACGCAGTATTTT
NA	NA	TRBJ1-1	TRBV30	CAWIEGGIGAFF	TGTGCCTGGATCGAGGGTGGAATCGGAGCTTTCTTT
NA	NA	TRBJ2-5	TRBV28	CASSSVSETQYF	TGTGCCAGCAGTTCAGTTTCGGAGACCCAGTACTTC
TRBD1	NA	TRBJ2-3	TRBV10-2	CASSQGQLSTDTQYF	TGCGCCAGCAGTCAGGGACAGCTCTCGACGGATACGCAGTATTTT
NA	NA	TRBJ1-6	TRBV6-5	CASRTGAGNNSPLHF	TGTGCCAGCAGAACTGGGGCAGGGAATAATTCACCCCTCCACTTT
NA	few	TRBJ1-3	TRBV4-3	CASSQYRELSNTIYF	TGCGCCAGCAGCCAATACCGGGAGTTAAGTAACACCATATATTTT
TRBD2	NA	TRBJ2-7	TRBV5-1	CASSASGTSGSVGFF	TGCGCCAGCAGCGCATCCGGGACTAGCGGGAGCGTGGGGTTCTTC
NA	NA	TRBJ2-1	TRBV6-5	CASSYSPPDSGNEQFF	TGTGCCAGCAGTTACTCCCCCCCAGACTCGGGGAATGAGCAGTTCTTC
TRBD2	few	TRBJ2-1	TRBV15	CATSRESGSSYNEQFF	TGTGCCACCAGCAGAGAAAGCGGGAGCTCCTACAATGAGCAGTTCTTC
NA	NA	TRBJ2-3	TRBV27	CASQDTQYF	TGTGCCAGCCAAGATACGCAGTATTTT
NA	NA	TRBJ2-1	TRBV19	CASNRGTSSYNEQFF	TGTGCCAGTAACCGGGGGACGAGCTCCTACAATGAGCAGTTCTTC
NA	NA	TRBJ1-5	TRBV28	CASSGRIGQPQHF	TGTGCCAGCAGTGGGCGAATAGGGCAGCCCCAGCATTTT
NA	NA	TRBJ2-2	TRBV6-6	CASTRGVNTGELFF	TGTGCCAGCACTAGGGGGGTGAACACCGGGGAGCTGTTTTTT